These T cell receptor beta chains were read from a single sample in a study of T cells in Graves' hyperthyroidism and ophthalmopathy. TCRdb fed the multiplex PCR reads into MiXCR, producing one record per CDR3 protein. The top ten hold 15% to 20% of the sample, which has under 700,000 distinct CDR3 sequences, approximately 15% seen once. Sequences were obtained from blood. The receptor set was obtained from a woman between 18 and 30 years old with Graves' hyperthyroidism. Each CDR3 is given with its conserved first and last residue. The D gene is left open where the match is weak. Expanded clones get a size class; other rows say once, few or many, or leave the size out.

j_gene: TRBJ1-2
v_gene: TRBV4-1
abundance: many
d_gene: TRBD1
len: 17
CDR3aa: CASSQERLDRAIYGYTF
CDR3nt: TGCGCCAGCAGCCAAGAAAGGTTGGACAGGGCGATCTATGGCTACACCTTC

j_gene: TRBJ2-3
v_gene: TRBV4-1
abundance: few
d_gene: TRBD1
len: 15
CDR3aa: CASSQGTGGTDTQYF
CDR3nt: TGCGCCAGCAGCCAAGGGACAGGGGGCACAGATACGCAGTATTTT

j_gene: TRBJ1-4
v_gene: TRBV11-2
abundance: .
d_gene: TRBD1
len: 16
CDR3aa: CASSSGDSVFLEKLFF
CDR3nt: TGTGCCAGCAGCTCGGGGGACAGTGTTTTCCTAGAAAAACTGTTTTTT

j_gene: TRBJ2-5
v_gene: TRBV10-3
abundance: few
d_gene: TRBD1
len: 15
CDR3aa: CASKPGQGDQETQYF
CDR3nt: TGTGCCAGCAAACCGGGACAGGGGGACCAAGAGACCCAGTACTTC

j_gene: TRBJ2-1
v_gene: TRBV18
abundance: .
d_gene: .
len: 16
CDR3aa: CASSPQATGSGNEQFF
CDR3nt: TGTGCCAGCTCACCACAAGCGACAGGCTCGGGCAATGAGCAGTTCTTC

j_gene: TRBJ2-7
v_gene: TRBV10-3
abundance: .
d_gene: .
len: 14
CDR3aa: CAIGGGALSYEQYF
CDR3nt: TGTGCCATCGGGGGGGGGGCCCTCTCCTACGAGCAGTACTTC

j_gene: TRBJ2-1
v_gene: TRBV30
abundance: many
d_gene: .
len: 16
CDR3aa: CAWSNPDGRRYNEQFF
CDR3nt: TGTGCCTGGAGTAACCCGGACGGTCGACGTTACAATGAGCAGTTCTTC

j_gene: TRBJ1-5
v_gene: TRBV6-1
abundance: many
d_gene: .
len: 14
CDR3aa: CASSTPAPLQPQHF
CDR3nt: TGTGCCAGCAGCACCCCGGCACCTCTTCAGCCCCAGCATTTT

j_gene: TRBJ1-6
v_gene: TRBV19
abundance: .
d_gene: TRBD1
len: 14
CDR3aa: CASREGQGSSPLHF
CDR3nt: TGTGCCAGTAGGGAGGGACAGGGGAGCTCACCCCTCCACTTT

j_gene: TRBJ2-7
v_gene: TRBV20-1
abundance: many
d_gene: .
len: 14
CDR3aa: CSARDTALPYEQYF
CDR3nt: TGCAGTGCTAGAGATACTGCACTACCTTACGAGCAGTACTTC

j_gene: TRBJ2-3
v_gene: TRBV12-3/TRBV12-4
abundance: many
d_gene: .
len: 17
CDR3aa: CASKPVYRAPGTDTQYF
CDR3nt: TGTGCCAGCAAGCCAGTTTACAGGGCCCCTGGCACAGATACGCAGTATTTT

j_gene: TRBJ2-2
v_gene: TRBV6-2/TRBV6-3
abundance: .
d_gene: TRBD1
len: 14
CDR3aa: CAIRQGGSNGELFF
CDR3nt: TGTGCCATCAGACAGGGTGGCTCCAACGGGGAGCTGTTTTTT

j_gene: TRBJ1-1
v_gene: TRBV11-3
abundance: many
d_gene: TRBD1
len: 15
CDR3aa: CASSFRQGGNTEAFF
CDR3nt: TGTGCCAGCAGCTTCCGACAGGGAGGGAACACTGAAGCTTTCTTT

j_gene: TRBJ1-1
v_gene: TRBV13
abundance: few
d_gene: .
len: 15
CDR3aa: CASSPRDTTNTEAFF
CDR3nt: TGTGCCAGCAGCCCCCGGGACACAACGAACACTGAAGCTTTCTTT

j_gene: TRBJ2-1
v_gene: TRBV7-9
abundance: few
d_gene: TRBD2
len: 12
CDR3aa: CASQRGVEEQFF
CDR3nt: TGTGCCAGCCAACGGGGGGTCGAGGAGCAGTTCTTC